One sample yielded the 26 T cell receptor beta chains listed below, sequenced in a study of blood T cell repertoires in COVID-19. Sequencing used immunoSEQ multiplex PCR; TCRdb keeps in-frame clones, though not all of them. Altogether about 68,000 clones are present, around nine tenths being singletons, with the ten largest covering about 3%. The sequenced material came from peripheral blood. These receptors were taken from a woman aged 45-60 years with COVID-19, enrolled during active disease.

CDR3 nucleotide sequence: TGTGCCAGTTCTTTGGGACTAGCGGACGATGAGCAGTTCTTC. Translated: CASSLGLADDEQFF. V and J are TRBV27 and TRBJ2-1; 11 positions agree with TRBD2. Germline CDR1 reads MNHEY; CDR2 reads SMNVEV (reference sequence). V lost 9 bases and J lost 8; bases outside the gene matches: 9. This CDR3 comprises 14 residues.

CDR3 DNA sequence: TGTGCCAGCAGCTTATTACAGTTCACAGATACGCAGTATTTT. Residues: CASSLLQFTDTQYF. The gene calls are TRBV7-9 and TRBJ2-3; D is uncertain. Germline lookup yields CDR1 SEHNR and CDR2 FQNEAQ (reference sequence). Trimming removed 2 bases from V and 2 bases from J, with 8 bases in between. The CDR3 contains 14 residues.

The chain employs TRBV9 and TRBJ1-2; 7 bases are shared with TRBD1. With 4 bases clipped from V and 5 bases from J, the junction kept 5 bases outside the gene matches. The CDR3 runs 13 residues. The germline CDR1 and CDR2 sequences are SGDLS and YYNGEE. CDR3 protein: CASSLQGKYGYTF. The DNA of the CDR3 is TGTGCCAGCAGCTTACAGGGGAAATATGGCTACACCTTC.

The chain links TRBV18 to TRBJ1-5; 9 bases match TRBD1. The V gene's germline CDR1 is KGHSH and CDR2 LQKENI. CDR3 size: 18 residues. After removal of 6 bases from V and 4 bases from J, the junction contained 16 bases not matched to a gene. CDR3 protein: CASSRLGPWTGENQPQHF. For the CDR3, the DNA is TGTGCCAGCTCTCGCCTGGGGCCGTGGACAGGGGAGAATCAGCCCCAGCATTTT.

The CDR3 spells CASSLGAGPLGEQYF. CDR3 sequence (DNA): TGTGCCAGCAGCTTAGGGGCGGGGCCATTAGGTGAGCAGTACTTC. The rearrangement joins TRBV7-2 to TRBJ2-7; weak D call: TRBD2 (6 bases). The CDR3 covers 15 residues. With 1 base removed from V and 7 bases from J, the gap between germline ends came to 17 bases. CDR1 SGHTA and CDR2 FQGNSA come from the germline V gene.

The gene calls are TRBV5-6 and TRBJ2-7; D not resolved. The germline V gene has CDR1 SGHDT and CDR2 YYEEEE. CDR3 size: 14 residues. Trimming removed 2 bases at V and 5 bases at J, with 14 bases between. CDR3 amino acids: CASSLVAGWHEQYF. CDR3 bases: TGTGCCAGCAGCTTAGTAGCCGGGTGGCACGAGCAGTACTTC. The full variable domain, its missing parts supplied by reference TRBV5-6 and TRBJ2-7, is DAGVTQSPTHLIKTRGQQVTLRCSPKSGHDTVSWYQQALGQGPQFIFQYYEEEERQRGNFPDRFSGHQFPNYSSELNVNALLLGDSALYLCASSLVAGWHEQYFGPGTRLTVT.

The chain carries TRBV11-2 and TRBJ2-1; 10 bases line up with TRBD2. CDR3 length: 15 residues. With V trimmed by 2 bases and J by 5 bases, 3 bases remained unmatched. The germline CDR1 and CDR2 sequences are SGHAT and FQNNGV. The CDR3 protein is CASSLRTSGNNEQFF. The CDR3 DNA follows: TGTGCCAGCAGCTTAAGAACTAGCGGGAACAATGAGCAGTTCTTC.

V is TRBV28 and J is TRBJ1-3; TRBD1 is a possible D gene (5 bases). The germline V and J ends were trimmed by 5 bases and 2 bases, with 13 bases remaining between them. The CDR3 runs to 15 residues. Germline-derived CDR1 and CDR2 are MDHEN and SYDVKM. The CDR3 region has the DNA TGTGCCAGCAGTCCCCCGGGGGGAACTGGAAACACCATATATTTT. Amino acids: CASSPPGGTGNTIYF.

V usage is TRBV5-4 and J usage is TRBJ2-1; 12 bases match TRBD2. Germline V gene data show CDR1 as SGHNT and CDR2 as YYREEE (reference sequence). This CDR3 is built from 15 residues. V trimming: 4 bases; J trimming: 7 bases; junction bases outside the gene matches: 6. The DNA for the CDR3 is TGTGCCAGCAGCCAACTAGCGGGAGGTGGTAATGAGCAGTTCTTC. Translated: CASSQLAGGGNEQFF.

Only one count was recorded for this clone. The rearrangement uses TRBV7-2 and TRBJ1-1; D ambiguous. There are 13 residues in the CDR3. CDR1 and CDR2 (germline): SGHTA, FQGNSA. The ends were cut back, 0 bases at V and 6 bases at J, with 8 bases in the middle. CDR3 sequence reads: CASSLAWESEAFF. CDR3 nucleotides: TGTGCCAGCAGCTTAGCCTGGGAGTCTGAAGCTTTCTTT.

The chain is built from TRBV5-1 and TRBJ2-6, with no clear D. Germline CDR1 reads SGHRS; CDR2 reads YFSETQ. V lost 4 bases to trimming and J lost 0 bases, with 14 bases between them. The CDR3 runs to 17 residues. The CDR3 coding sequence is TGCGCCAGCAGCCCAGGCCCTTTCCCCTCTGGGGCCAACGTCCTGACTTTC. Translating it yields CASSPGPFPSGANVLTF.

V gene TRBV5-1 combines with J gene TRBJ1-2; D not resolved. The CDR3 consists of 16 residues. V lost 4 bases to trimming and J lost 1 base, with 17 bases between them. In germline, CDR1 is SGHRS, CDR2 YFSETQ. The CDR3 nucleotides are TGCGCCAGCAGCCACGGGTCCCGGCGGGGTAACTATGGCTACACCTTC. It yields the protein CASSHGSRRGNYGYTF.

The CDR3 DNA reads TGTGCCAGCTCACCTAGCGGGAGCTCCTACAATGAGCAGTTCTTC. Its translation is CASSPSGSSYNEQFF. This sequence joins TRBV18 and TRBJ2-1; 9 nucleotides match TRBD2. V shed 3 bases and J 0 bases; nucleotides not matched to a gene: 0. This CDR3 spans 15 amino acids. The germline gives CDR1 KGHSH, CDR2 LQKENI.

The rearrangement links TRBV7-2 to TRBJ1-6, with 9 bases lining up with TRBD1. Unmatched junction bases numbered 10, after V lost 5 bases and J lost 11 bases. The germline V gene encodes CDR1 SGHTA and CDR2 FQGNSA. The CDR3 totals 15 residues. The CDR3 protein is CASSTTPGQGPPLHF. CDR3 nucleotide sequence: TGTGCCAGCAGCACGACTCCGGGACAGGGACCACCCCTCCACTTT.

This clone was observed a single time. The J gene is TRBJ2-5, the V gene TRBV5-1, with 7 bases matching TRBD1. Looked up from germline, CDR1 is SGHRS and CDR2 is YFSETQ. V lost 4 bases, J lost 2 bases, and 2 bases stayed unmatched. The CDR3 spans 13 residues. The CDR3 protein is CASSPGQQETQYF. The CDR3 region has the DNA TGCGCCAGCAGCCCGGGACAGCAAGAGACCCAGTACTTC.

This clone has a single count. The chain couples TRBV2 to TRBJ1-1; D unclear. The CDR3 spans 16 residues. CDR1 and CDR2 from the germline V gene are SNHLY and FYNNEI. V was trimmed by 7 bases and J by 0 bases, leaving 18 bases between them. CDR3 amino acids: CASNMRWAGVNTEAFF. In DNA form, the CDR3 reads TGTGCCAGCAACATGAGGTGGGCCGGGGTGAACACTGAAGCTTTCTTT. Based on the CDR3 plus reference TRBV2 and TRBJ1-1, the full variable domain is EPEVTQTPSHQVTQMGQEVILRCVPISNHLYFYWYRQILGQKVEFLVSFYNNEISEKSEIFDDQFSVERPDGSNFTLKIRSTKLEDSAMYFCASNMRWAGVNTEAFFGQGTRLTVV.

This clone turned up a few times. The V gene is TRBV30, the J gene TRBJ2-2; TRBD2 matches 12 bases. The CDR3 is made up of 15 amino acids. Trimming took 4 bases from V and 6 from J; bases not matched to a gene: 6. Germline-derived CDR1 and CDR2 are GTSNPN and SVGIG (reference sequence). CDR3 in amino acids: CAWKVLAGGSGELFF. For the CDR3, the DNA is TGTGCCTGGAAAGTACTAGCGGGGGGTTCCGGGGAGCTGTTTTTT.

The chain recombines TRBV10-3 with TRBJ1-4; no definite D call. The V end lost 10 bases, the J end lost 8 bases, and 14 bases lay between the germline ends. From germline, CDR1 is ENHRY and CDR2 SYGVKD. This CDR3 comprises 12 residues. The CDR3 sequence: CATRALSEKLFF. The CDR3 nucleotides read TGTGCCACCCGAGCATTGAGCGAAAAACTGTTTTTT.

The chain is built from TRBV11-2 and TRBJ2-3; 9 nucleotides agree with TRBD2. V was clipped by 6 bases and J by 5 bases; unmatched bases: 12. The CDR3 extends over 16 amino acids. Germline values: CDR1 SGHAT, CDR2 FQNNGV. The CDR3 region is CASSRTSGLPLDTQYF. The CDR3 nucleotides are TGTGCCAGCAGTCGTACTAGCGGGCTCCCCTTAGATACGCAGTATTTT.

The chain combines TRBV28 with TRBJ2-3; TRBD1 is a possible D gene (5 bases). The CDR3 runs 14 residues. Germline CDR1 and CDR2: MDHEN and SYDVKM. The V end was cut by 4 bases, the J end by 0 bases, with 8 bases between. The DNA for the CDR3 is TGTGCCAGCAGTTGGGGCAGGAGCACAGATACGCAGTATTTT. Residues: CASSWGRSTDTQYF.

The J gene is TRBJ1-4, the V gene TRBV5-1; D is uncertain. Trimming removed 6 bases at V and 5 bases at J, with 11 bases between. Germline CDR1 and CDR2: SGHRS and YFSETQ. The CDR3 has 13 amino acids. The CDR3 region has the DNA TGCGCCAGCAACCGGGTGCCGAATGAAAAACTGTTTTTT. Protein: CASNRVPNEKLFF. Complete variable domain (other parts from reference TRBV5-1 and TRBJ1-4): KAGVTQTPRYLIKTRGQQVTLSCSPISGHRSVSWYQQTPGQGLQFLFEYFSETQRNKGNFPGRFSGRQFSNSRSEMNVSTLELGDSALYLCASNRVPNEKLFFGSGTQLSVL.

The chain links TRBV15 to TRBJ1-5, with D hard to call. Germline CDR1 and CDR2: LNHNV and YYDKDF (reference sequence). CDR3 length: 16 amino acids. V lost 4 bases, J lost 3 bases, and 16 bases lay in between. The CDR3 is CATSIYRQAYNQPQHF. The CDR3 bases are TGTGCCACCAGCATCTATCGACAAGCCTACAATCAGCCCCAGCATTTT.

This rearrangement joins TRBV28 to TRBJ2-1, with 12 positions matching TRBD2. This CDR3 is 18 amino acids long. Germline CDR1 is MDHEN and CDR2 is SYDVKM. V was clipped by 2 bases and J by 8 bases; unmatched bases: 13. The CDR3 spells CASSLTRRASGRVDEQFF. The CDR3 nucleotides read TGTGCCAGCAGTTTAACCCGCCGGGCTAGCGGGAGGGTGGATGAGCAGTTCTTC.

This rearrangement joins TRBV7-3 to TRBJ2-5, with unresolved D. The CDR3 length is 12 residues. CDR1 and CDR2 (germline): SGHTA, FQGTGA. Deletions cut 5 bases from V and 5 bases from J, with 9 bases between. CDR3 sequence reads: CASSRPGETQYF. CDR3 in DNA: TGTGCCAGCAGCCGCCCTGGCGAGACCCAGTACTTC.

The chain carries TRBV20-1 and TRBJ2-1, with 10 bases identical to TRBD2. The CDR3 is 14 amino acids. V lost 3 bases and J lost 9; bases outside the gene matches: 8. Per the germline V gene, CDR1 is DFQATT and CDR2 is SNEGSKA (reference sequence). CDR3 sequence reads: CSASLAGVFGEQFF. The CDR3 DNA reads as TGCAGTGCTAGTCTAGCGGGAGTTTTCGGTGAGCAGTTCTTC.

This clone showed up just once. V is TRBV7-9 and J is TRBJ1-4; D remains unclear. The CDR3 runs 13 residues. Trimming left V 4 bases short and J 5 bases short, with 8 bases between. The germline V gene has CDR1 SEHNR and CDR2 FQNEAQ (reference sequence). The CDR3 sequence is CASSSSWNEKLFF. The CDR3 nucleotides are TGTGCCAGCAGCTCTAGCTGGAATGAAAAACTGTTTTTT.